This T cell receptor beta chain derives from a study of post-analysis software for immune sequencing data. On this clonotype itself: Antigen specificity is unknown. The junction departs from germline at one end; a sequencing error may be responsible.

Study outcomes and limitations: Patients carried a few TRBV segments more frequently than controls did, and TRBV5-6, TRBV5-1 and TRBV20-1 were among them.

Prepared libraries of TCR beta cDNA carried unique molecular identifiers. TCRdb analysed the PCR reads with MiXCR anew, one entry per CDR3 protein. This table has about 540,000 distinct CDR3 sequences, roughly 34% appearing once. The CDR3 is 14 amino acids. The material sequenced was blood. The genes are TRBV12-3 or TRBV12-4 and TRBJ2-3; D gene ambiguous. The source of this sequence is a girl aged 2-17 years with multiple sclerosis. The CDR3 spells CASSRTASTDTEYF. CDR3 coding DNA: TGTGCCAGCAGCCGGACCGCGAGCACAGATACGGAGTATTTT.